A single sample is the source of the 8 T cell receptor beta chains below, sequenced in a study of shared clonotypes between healthy human individuals (dated by TCRdb to the early 2020s). Libraries were constructed by the immunoSEQ multiplex PCR assay. The clones in this table, taken by TCRdb from immuneACCESS, are in-frame only. Not every clone is retained; where verified, under half of the shortfall comes from an unresolved V gene, and the cause of the rest is unknown. This sample has about 2.4 million clones in its table, and roughly 93% of those were observed once. About 0.38% of the sample lies in the top ten. The source material was naive CD4+ T cells from PBMCs. The cell subset or site label, read with the paper, signifies: CD45RA+ positively selected. The receptors shown here come from a young man in good health. Some clones in this sample may be carry-over from other donors' samples.

A note on this clone: This CDR3 is also generated by other DNA sequences in the sample. The CDR3 DNA reads TGTGCCAGCAGCTTAACGAGCGGGAGTGAGACCCAGTACTTC. Translation: CASSLTSGSETQYF. This chain links TRBV7-3 with TRBJ2-5; TRBD2 aligns across 8 bases. V trimming: 0 bases; J trimming: 5 bases; junction bases outside the gene matches: 2. The CDR3 loop spans 14 amino acids. CDR1 and CDR2 from the germline V gene are SGHTA and FQGTGA.

The CDR3 protein is CASSPNQNSYNEQFF. CDR3 nucleotides: TGTGCCAGCAGCCCTAATCAGAACTCCTACAATGAGCAGTTCTTC. The genes are TRBV11-3 and TRBJ2-1; no firm D call. The CDR3 consists of 15 residues. Germline CDR1 is SGHNT and CDR2 is YENEEA. Trimming removed 5 bases from V and 0 bases from J, with 11 bases in between. The full variable domain, in which reference TRBV11-3 and TRBJ2-1 provide the parts outside the CDR3, is EAGVVQSPRYKIIEKKQPVAFWCNPISGHNTLYWYLQNLGQGPELLIRYENEEAVDDSQLPKDRFSAERLKGVDSTLKIQPAELGDSAVYLCASSPNQNSYNEQFFGPGTRLTVL.

The chain couples TRBV5-1 to TRBJ2-5; 15 bases are shared with TRBD2. CDR3 length: 20 residues. From germline, CDR1 is SGHRS and CDR2 YFSETQ. The V gene end was trimmed by 3 bases and the J gene end by 5 bases; junction bases not matched to a gene: 17. This chain's CDR3 is CASSWGLAGGPEGRRETQYF. CDR3 nucleotides: TGCGCCAGCAGCTGGGGACTAGCGGGAGGTCCTGAAGGCCGAAGGGAGACCCAGTACTTC.

CDR3 bases: TGTGCCAGCGGACAGGGGGCGGCTAATGAAAAACTGTTTTTT. This translates into CASGQGAANEKLFF. This chain links TRBV27 with TRBJ1-4; 11 nucleotides match TRBD1. This CDR3 is built from 14 residues. Trimming at V came to 8 bases and at J to 3 bases, leaving 2 bases not matched to a gene. Germline CDR1 and CDR2: MNHEY and SMNVEV (reference sequence).

V usage is TRBV5-1 and J usage is TRBJ2-1, with D unclear. This CDR3 comprises 16 residues. Trimming took off 1 base at V and 4 bases at J, with 15 bases between the two ends. Germline lookup yields CDR1 SGHRS and CDR2 YFSETQ. The CDR3 nucleotides are TGCGCCAGCAGCTTGTACGGGCCAGCAATTTACAATGAGCAGTTCTTC. It encodes CASSLYGPAIYNEQFF.

The chain employs TRBV7-9 and TRBJ2-2; D ambiguous. Looked up from germline, CDR1 is SEHNR and CDR2 is FQNEAQ (reference sequence). V was clipped by 1 base and J by 2 bases, with 11 bases between them. This CDR3 has 16 amino acids. The CDR3 spells CASSLGRTRNTGELFF. CDR3 DNA: TGTGCCAGCAGCTTAGGTAGGACCAGAAACACCGGGGAGCTGTTTTTT.

DNA for the CDR3: TGCGCCAGCAGCCAAGATGTTTACAGGGGGGATCGGTGGGGGTTCTTC. It specifies CASSQDVYRGDRWGFF. J is TRBJ2-1 and V is TRBV4-1; 8 nucleotides agree with TRBD1. CDR1 is MGHRA and CDR2 is YSYEKL in the germline V gene. V shed 0 bases, J shed 15 bases, and the junction held 16 bases outside the gene matches. The CDR3 consists of 16 residues.

The rearrangement joins TRBV6-5 to TRBJ2-2, with unresolved D. Germline lookup yields CDR1 MNHEY and CDR2 SVGAGI. This CDR3 has 14 residues. The V gene lost 0 bases and the J gene lost 5 bases, with 7 bases spanning the gap. For the CDR3, the DNA is TGTGCCAGCAGTTACTCGAGGAAAACCGGGGAGCTGTTTTTT. It codes for CASSYSRKTGELFF.